The 27 T cell receptor beta chains below were found in one sample sequenced in a study of CD4 T cells in relation to SARS-CoV-2 and coronaviruses (dated by TCRdb to the early 2020s). The receptor library was made with the immunoSEQ multiplex PCR assay. Entries here come from immuneACCESS through TCRdb and include only in-frame sequences with V and J called. Some clones fail to appear in such tables; in the studies checked, an unresolved V gene covers under half of the shortfall, and the cause of the remainder is unknown. The sample contains tens of thousands of clones, roughly 94% of them found a single time. Roughly 0.37% of the sample lies in the top ten. The sample was naive CD4+ T cells from PBMCs. The sample's cell subset or site label, in plain terms: naive CD4+ T cells isolated by negative enrichment. These receptors were taken from an adult with COVID-19.

This clone was counted once. The genes are TRBV7-9 and TRBJ2-3, with a tentative D call TRBD2 (6 bases). Germline CDR1 and CDR2: SEHNR and FQNEAQ (reference sequence). The V and J ends lost 5 bases and 1 base respectively, with 22 bases between them. The CDR3 runs 18 residues. Written as DNA, the CDR3 is TGTGCCAGCAGCCCGGGCGGTGGAGCGGGCCGCCGCACAGATACGCAGTATTTT. It encodes CASSPGGGAGRRTDTQYF.

The sample holds one count of this clone. The chain combines TRBV3-1 (or the pseudogene TRBV3-2) with TRBJ1-1, with D possibly matching TRBD1 (5 bases). Trimming removed 4 bases from V and 6 bases from J, with 12 bases in between. Germline lookup yields CDR1 LGHDT and CDR2 YNNKEL (reference sequence). The CDR3 sequence is 13 residues long. The CDR3, as DNA: TGTGCCAGCAGCCCGCCCGGGACTTCTGAAGCTTTCTTT. The encoded protein is CASSPPGTSEAFF.

J is TRBJ1-6 and V is TRBV5-4; D call uncertain. This CDR3 is 18 amino acids long. Germline V gene lookup returns CDR1 SGHNT and CDR2 YYREEE (reference sequence). V dropped 3 bases and J dropped 0 bases, with 16 bases sitting between them. The CDR3 region is CASSSPGGSNSYNSPLHF. Here the CDR3 DNA reads TGTGCCAGCAGCTCCCCGGGAGGCAGTAACTCCTATAATTCACCCCTCCACTTT.

V gene TRBV19 combines with J gene TRBJ1-2; D is undetermined. V lost 5 bases and J 0 bases, leaving 10 bases between the germline ends. The CDR3 has 14 amino acids. The germline CDR1 and CDR2 sequences are LNHDA and SQIVND (reference sequence). Here the CDR3 DNA reads TGTGCCAGTAGTGGCCAGGAAGCTAACTATGGCTACACCTTC. This encodes CASSGQEANYGYTF.

J is TRBJ2-7 and V is TRBV11-2; possibly TRBD1 for D (6 bases). Germline lookup yields CDR1 SGHAT and CDR2 FQNNGV. Trimming shortened V by 5 bases and J by 2 bases, and 19 bases separated the two germline ends. The CDR3 runs to 16 residues. CDR3 in amino acids: CASSPRAGRGTYEQYF. The CDR3 DNA reads TGTGCCAGCAGCCCCCGGGCTGGCAGGGGAACCTACGAGCAGTACTTC.

V gene TRBV3-1 (or the pseudogene TRBV3-2) combines with J gene TRBJ2-5; no clear D gene. The germline CDR1 and CDR2 sequences are LGHDT and YNNKEL (reference sequence). The length of the CDR3 is 13 residues. With 0 bases removed from V and 4 bases from J, the gap between germline ends came to 6 bases. The CDR3 DNA is TGTGCCAGCAGCCAAGACCGCTTAGAGACCCAGTACTTC. Protein sequence: CASSQDRLETQYF.

J is TRBJ2-3 and V is TRBV7-9; D is undetermined. V lost 1 base and J lost 5, with 7 bases in between. This CDR3 spans 13 amino acids. Germline CDR1 and CDR2: SEHNR and FQNEAQ (reference sequence). Written as DNA, the CDR3 is TGTGCCAGCAGCTTAGTGGGAATAGATACGCAGTATTTT. This sequence encodes CASSLVGIDTQYF.

V gene TRBV3-1 (or the pseudogene TRBV3-2) combines with J gene TRBJ1-6, with unresolved D. Germline V CDR1 and CDR2: LGHDT, YNNKEL (reference sequence). Trimming pared 4 bases from V and 7 bases from J, leaving 20 bases between. This CDR3 contains 17 residues. For the CDR3, the DNA is TGTGCCAGCAGCCGCGTAGGACGGCTGTTAGAAAATTCACCCCTCCACTTT. Its protein product is CASSRVGRLLENSPLHF.

The chain links TRBV28 to TRBJ2-5; D is undetermined. Germline CDR1 and CDR2: MDHEN and SYDVKM. Deletions cut 1 base from V and 0 bases from J, with 6 bases between. The CDR3 is 14 amino acids. CDR3 bases: TGTGCCAGCAGTTTATCACAGAACCAAGAGACCCAGTACTTC. Residues: CASSLSQNQETQYF.

This CDR3 reads CASSQELLPANGEQYF. CDR3 nucleotide sequence: TGTGCCAGCAGCCAAGAACTTTTACCCGCCAATGGCGAGCAGTACTTC. This sequence joins TRBV4-2 and TRBJ2-7; D is unresolved. This CDR3 is 16 amino acids long. Germline V gene data show CDR1 as LGHNA and CDR2 as YNFKEQ. V dropped 0 bases and J dropped 6 bases, with 18 bases sitting between them.

The gene calls are TRBV19 and TRBJ1-5; 8 bases map to TRBD1. J gave up 2 bases and V 7 bases, and 13 bases lay outside the gene matches. The CDR3 sequence is 17 residues long. CDR1 and CDR2 from the germline V gene are LNHDA and SQIVND (reference sequence). CDR3 protein: CASIAHRGSVGNQPQHF. Written as DNA, the CDR3 is TGTGCCAGTATCGCACACAGGGGGAGCGTGGGCAATCAGCCCCAGCATTTT. Drawing the rest from reference TRBV19 and TRBJ1-5, the complete variable domain is DGGITQSPKYLFRKEGQNVTLSCEQNLNHDAMYWYRQDPGQGLRLIYYSQIVNDFQKGDIAEGYSVSREKKESFPLTVTSAQKNPTAFYLCASIAHRGSVGNQPQHFGDGTRLSIL.

The chain employs TRBV5-1 and TRBJ2-3; TRBD2 aligns across 8 bases. The V gene end was trimmed by 0 bases and the J gene end by 6 bases; junction bases not matched to a gene: 6. The CDR3 is 15 amino acids. Germline loops: CDR1 SGHRS, CDR2 YFSETQ. CDR3 protein: CASSLVGREGDTQYF. The CDR3 DNA is TGCGCCAGCAGCTTGGTAGGTCGGGAGGGCGATACGCAGTATTTT.

This clone was seen once. The chain carries TRBV2 and TRBJ2-7; D call uncertain. The V and J ends lost 6 bases and 0 bases respectively, with 6 bases between them. The CDR3 runs to 12 residues. Germline V gene data show CDR1 as SNHLY and CDR2 as FYNNEI. The chain's CDR3 is CASRSDSYEQYF. The DNA for the CDR3 is TGTGCCAGCAGGTCGGACTCCTACGAGCAGTACTTC.

The CDR3, as DNA: TGCAGCGTCTTGAGGACTAGCACAGATACGCAGTATTTT. It is translated as CSVLRTSTDTQYF. The genes are TRBV29-1 and TRBJ2-3; D possibly corresponds to TRBD2 (5 bases). Trimming shortened V by 6 bases and J by 0 bases, and 10 bases separated the two germline ends. From germline, CDR1 is SQVTM and CDR2 ANQGSEA. The CDR3 length is 13 residues.

This clone came up once. The V and J genes are TRBV28 and TRBJ1-5; no reliable D call. This CDR3 spans 13 amino acids. Germline assignment: CDR1 MDHEN and CDR2 SYDVKM. Trimming removed 2 bases at V and 7 bases at J, with 9 bases between. The CDR3, as DNA: TGTGCCAGCAGTTTAAGCAGCAGACAGCCCCAGCATTTT. It encodes CASSLSSRQPQHF.

The rearrangement joins TRBV7-6 to TRBJ1-1, with TRBD1 matching over 8 bases. This CDR3 has 12 residues. CDR1 is SGHVS, CDR2 FNYEAQ, per germline. V trimming: 5 bases; J trimming: 9 bases; junction bases outside the gene matches: 5. The CDR3 DNA reads TGTGCCAGCAGCCCCGGACAGGGAAAAGCTTTCTTT. Translation: CASSPGQGKAFF.

V is TRBV4-1 and J is TRBJ2-2, with D possibly being TRBD2 (5 bases). This CDR3 has 14 residues. Trimming took off 7 bases at V and 6 bases at J, with 15 bases between the two ends. CDR1 and CDR2 (germline): MGHRA, YSYEKL. The CDR3 loop is CASTTRIGAGELFF. The CDR3, as DNA: TGCGCCAGCACGACGCGGATCGGGGCCGGGGAGCTGTTTTTT.

The chain uses TRBV28 and TRBJ2-3; TRBD2 matches 13 bases. This CDR3 is built from 14 residues. V was clipped by 6 bases and J by 9 bases; unmatched bases: 6. Germline V gene sequence: CDR1 MDHEN, CDR2 SYDVKM. The DNA for the CDR3 is TGTGCCAGCAGGACCGGGACTAGCGGGACCACGCAGTATTTT. Protein product: CASRTGTSGTTQYF.

V is TRBV21-1 and J is TRBJ2-7; the table assigns TRBD2, which was not confirmed against the DNA. TRBV21-1 is designated a pseudogene. The CDR3 extends over 15 amino acids. The CDR3 DNA sequence: TGTGCCAGCAGCACCCGACGGCGGGAGTTTGGCGAGCAGTACTTC. It codes for CASSTRRREFGEQYF.

The chain carries TRBV9 and TRBJ2-7; D assignment may be TRBD1 or TRBD2 (6 bases each). The CDR3 contains 18 residues. Germline values: CDR1 SGDLS, CDR2 YYNGEE. The V and J ends lost 2 bases and 0 bases respectively, with 21 bases between them. DNA of the CDR3: TGTGCCAGCAGCGTCCGTAGGAGGGGGACCGACCGCTCCTACGAGCAGTACTTC. Translated, it gives CASSVRRRGTDRSYEQYF.

In DNA form, the CDR3 reads TGCGCCAGCAGCTACATAGCGGGTAATAATGAGCAGTTCTTC. It translates to CASSYIAGNNEQFF. The chain links TRBV5-1 to TRBJ2-1, with 7 bases that match TRBD2. The CDR3 is 14 residues long. Unmatched junction bases numbered 7, after V lost 3 bases and J lost 7 bases. Germline V lookup: CDR1 SGHRS, CDR2 YFSETQ.

The V call is TRBV19, the J call TRBJ2-3; 12 bases line up with TRBD2. V shed 5 bases, J shed 4 bases, and the junction held 7 bases outside the gene matches. Germline V lookup: CDR1 LNHDA, CDR2 SQIVND (reference sequence). The CDR3 is made up of 16 amino acids. CDR3 in amino acids: CASSPGLAGLSDTQYF. The CDR3 nucleotides are TGTGCCAGTAGTCCCGGACTAGCGGGACTCTCAGATACGCAGTATTTT.

This clone was seen once. The rearrangement joins TRBV3-1 (or the pseudogene TRBV3-2) to TRBJ1-1, with D possibly TRBD1 on 5 matching bases. V was pared by 6 bases and J by 4 bases, with 6 bases between. The CDR3 totals 11 residues. The V gene's germline CDR1 is LGHDT and CDR2 YNNKEL (reference sequence). This chain's CDR3 is CASRGTTEAFF. CDR3 sequence (DNA): TGTGCCAGCAGAGGGACCACTGAAGCTTTCTTT.

The chain joins TRBV5-1 to TRBJ2-1, with D tentatively TRBD2 (5 bases). There are 16 residues in the CDR3. Germline CDR1 SGHRS, CDR2 YFSETQ. Trimming took 0 bases from V and 4 from J, leaving 14 bases between them. The CDR3: CASSLEASPKYNEQFF. The DNA for the CDR3 is TGCGCCAGCAGCTTGGAAGCTAGCCCTAAGTACAATGAGCAGTTCTTC.

CDR3 in amino acids: CAWSLGQGAQPQHF. The CDR3 coding sequence is TGTGCCTGGAGCCTCGGACAGGGGGCTCAGCCCCAGCATTTT. The chain couples TRBV30 to TRBJ1-5; TRBD1 agrees at 11 bases. The V gene's germline CDR1 is GTSNPN and CDR2 SVGIG (reference sequence). The CDR3 length is 14 residues. Unmatched junction bases numbered 4, after V lost 3 bases and J lost 6 bases.

The chain employs TRBV30 and TRBJ2-1; a possible D gene is TRBD2 (5 bases). V was trimmed by 4 bases and J by 1 base, leaving 17 bases between them. Germline CDR1 reads GTSNPN; CDR2 reads SVGIG (reference sequence). There are 16 residues in the CDR3. CDR3 nucleotides: TGTGCCTGGAAGTGGCGGCGGGCCTCTTCCTACAATGAGCAGTTCTTC. Protein: CAWKWRRASSYNEQFF.

V and J are TRBV15 and TRBJ2-1; 10 nucleotides line up with TRBD2. The CDR3 runs to 17 residues. Trimming at V came to 3 bases and at J to 3 bases, leaving 8 bases not matched to a gene. CDR1 LNHNV and CDR2 YYDKDF come from the germline V gene (reference sequence). CDR3 sequence reads: CATSSSLVAGGYNEQFF. CDR3 in DNA: TGTGCCACCAGCAGCTCGCTGGTAGCGGGAGGCTACAATGAGCAGTTCTTC.